The clone carrying this TCR beta chain came up many times. The sample comes from a study of metastatic and nonmetastatic thyroid tumors. MiXCR was used by TCRdb to re-call the PCR reads. The sample lists about 40,000 clones, roughly 16% seen once, with 3.5% to 4% in the top ten. All patients were treatment-naive before thyroid surgery. Trimming pared 1 base from V and 0 bases from J, leaving 4 bases between. The germline V gene encodes CDR1 SQVTM and CDR2 ANQGSEA. This CDR3 has 13 amino acids. Sequenced sample: blood. The rearrangement links TRBV29-1 to TRBJ1-3; no clear D. This TCR derives from a female donor with papillary thyroid cancer or a benign thyroid nodule (not recorded which). Some clones in this sample may be carry-over from other donors' samples. The CDR3 sequence: CSVEGNSGNTIYF. The CDR3 nucleotides are TGCAGCGTTGAAGGGAACTCTGGAAACACCATATATTTT.